This passage covers 22 T cell receptor beta chains from one sample sequenced in a study of T cells in Graves' hyperthyroidism and ophthalmopathy. Amplified TCR beta CDR3 regions came from RNA transcripts. TCR CDR3 underwent first-round RT-PCR with the HTBI primer set. In TCRdb, the multiplex PCR reads were re-called with MiXCR into one record per CDR3 protein. The data show hundreds of thousands of distinct CDR3 sequences, 13% to 15% seen once. Sequenced material: blood. The receptors here all came from a woman in her late teens or twenties with Graves' hyperthyroidism.

This clonotype was counted many times. The chain combines TRBV10-1 with TRBJ1-6, with 8 bases that match TRBD1. CDR1 is WNHNN, CDR2 SYGVQD, per germline (reference sequence). V shed 6 bases and J 3 bases; nucleotides not matched to a gene: 10. This CDR3 region has 17 residues. CDR3 DNA: TGCGCCAGCAGCCTTGACAGGGGATCCCTCTATAATTCACCCCTCCACTTT. This gives the protein CASSLDRGSLYNSPLHF.

This clonotype has a count of ten or more. The chain couples TRBV30 to TRBJ1-1, with D perhaps matching TRBD1 (6 bases). This CDR3 is built from 14 residues. Germline CDR1 reads GTSNPN; CDR2 reads SVGIG (reference sequence). The CDR3 loop is CAQTQGTFNTEAFF. CDR3 DNA sequence: TGTGCTCAAACGCAGGGGACCTTCAACACTGAAGCTTTCTTT.

The genes are TRBV20-1 and TRBJ2-7; TRBD2 might be the D (7 bases). Trimming took off 6 bases at V and 2 bases at J, with 23 bases between the two ends. The CDR3 spans 16 residues. Germline V gene data show CDR1 as DFQATT and CDR2 as SNEGSKA (reference sequence). The CDR3 nucleotides read TGCAGTGCCCGACTGGGGGGGCGTGGACTTCCCTACGAGCAGTACTTC. This sequence encodes CSARLGGRGLPYEQYF.

This clonotype came up many times. The gene calls are TRBV5-1 and TRBJ1-1; D not certain. Germline CDR1 is SGHRS and CDR2 is YFSETQ. CDR3 length: 12 residues. V was shortened by 5 bases and J by 0 bases, with 5 bases between the two germline ends. The CDR3 here is CASSGMNTEAFF. The DNA of the CDR3 is TGCGCCAGCAGTGGGATGAACACTGAAGCTTTCTTT.

Only a few counts were recorded for this clonotype. A read error may be the cause here, since a much bigger clone is one base away. This chain connects TRBV6-1 to TRBJ2-3, with D hard to call. CDR1 is MNHNS, CDR2 SASEGT, per germline. V was shortened by 8 bases and J by 2 bases, with 8 bases between the two germline ends. The CDR3 runs to 12 residues. CDR3 in DNA: TGTGCCAGCGGGCGAGTCACAGATACGCAGTATTTT. Translating gives CASGRVTDTQYF.

J is TRBJ2-7 and V is TRBV27, with 11 bases aligning to TRBD2. CDR1 and CDR2 (germline): MNHEY, SMNVEV (reference sequence). V lost 3 bases to trimming and J lost 1 base; unmatched junction nucleotides: 5. This CDR3 has 16 residues. CDR3 nucleotide sequence: TGTGCCAGCAGTTTTCAGAGACTAGCGGGGTCCTACGAGCAGTACTTC. Its protein product is CASSFQRLAGSYEQYF.

The genes are TRBV19 and TRBJ1-6, with TRBD1 matching 8 bases. Losses at the gene ends were 9 bases for V and 6 bases for J; bases not matched to a gene: 7. The CDR3 contains 14 residues. Germline lookup yields CDR1 LNHDA and CDR2 SQIVND (reference sequence). The CDR3 loop is CASTDRAGNSPLHF. DNA of the CDR3: TGTGCCAGCACGGACAGGGCCGGTAATTCACCCCTCCACTTT.

V usage is TRBV28 and J usage is TRBJ2-3, with TRBD2 matching 9 bases. The V segment lost 5 bases and the J segment 5 bases; nucleotides outside the gene matches: 17. CDR1 is MDHEN, CDR2 SYDVKM, per germline. This CDR3 has 18 residues. CDR3 region: CASSPHPGLAGTGDTQYF. For the CDR3, the DNA is TGTGCCAGCAGTCCCCATCCAGGGCTAGCGGGGACGGGAGATACGCAGTATTTT.

This clonotype has a handful of counts. The chain carries TRBV6-4 and TRBJ1-2; a possible D gene is TRBD1 (5 bases). The CDR3 covers 13 residues. Trimming left V 8 bases short and J 0 bases short, with 10 bases between. CDR1 and CDR2 (germline): MRHNA, SNTAGT. The CDR3 DNA sequence: TGTGCCAGCTTGACAGAGACTAACTATGGCTACACCTTC. It yields the protein CASLTETNYGYTF.

At least ten counts were recorded for this clonotype. The V and J genes are TRBV20-1 and TRBJ2-3, with D possibly being TRBD2 (6 bases). Germline CDR1 DFQATT, CDR2 SNEGSKA (reference sequence). V shed 5 bases and J shed 6 bases, with 15 bases lying between them. The CDR3 contains 13 residues. DNA for the CDR3: TGCAGTGCTGGGGACTTAGCGGCGGATACGCAGTATTTT. Protein product: CSAGDLAADTQYF.

This clonotype was observed at least ten times. V is TRBV27 and J is TRBJ2-7; D might be TRBD1 (5 bases). Germline lookup yields CDR1 MNHEY and CDR2 SMNVEV (reference sequence). This CDR3 spans 15 amino acids. V was cut by 2 bases and J by 0 bases, with 11 bases left in between. CDR3 loop: CASSLVGVGSYEQYF. The CDR3, as DNA: TGTGCCAGCAGTTTAGTAGGGGTAGGCTCCTACGAGCAGTACTTC.

The chain links TRBV7-3 to TRBJ2-5; D gene ambiguous. Germline CDR1 is SGHTA and CDR2 is FQGTGA. V was shortened by 1 base and J by 2 bases, with 8 bases between the two germline ends. There are 14 residues in the CDR3. DNA for the CDR3: TGTGCCAGCAGCTTAAACGGCCCTCAAGAGACCCAGTACTTC. Translated, it gives CASSLNGPQETQYF.

The table lists this clonotype with many counts. This rearrangement joins TRBV11-1 to TRBJ2-1, with D possibly TRBD2 on 6 matching bases. Trimming cost V 5 bases and J 5 bases, with 13 bases left between them. Looked up from germline, CDR1 is SGHAT and CDR2 is FQDESV (reference sequence). The CDR3 consists of 14 residues. CDR3 DNA: TGTGCCAGCAGCACACGGGACTGGAACAATGAGCAGTTCTTC. This gives the protein CASSTRDWNNEQFF.

This clonotype was seen at least ten times. The chain uses TRBV30 and TRBJ2-1; D possibly matches TRBD1 or TRBD2 (5 bases each). The length of the CDR3 is 14 residues. Germline CDR1 reads GTSNPN; CDR2 reads SVGIG (reference sequence). V lost 0 bases to trimming and J lost 3 bases, with 9 bases between them. CDR3 nucleotides: TGTGCCTGGAGTGTAGGGGACCACTACAATGAGCAGTTCTTC. Amino acids: CAWSVGDHYNEQFF.

This clonotype was counted ten times or more. The chain is built from TRBV7-2 and TRBJ2-7; D could derive from TRBD1 or TRBD2 (6 bases each). Trimming took 4 bases from V and 0 from J, leaving 13 bases between them. The CDR3 is made up of 15 amino acids. Germline V gene lookup returns CDR1 SGHTA and CDR2 FQGNSA. CDR3 bases: TGTGCCAGCAGCTCGGGGGCACATAGCTCCTACGAGCAGTACTTC. Encoded protein: CASSSGAHSSYEQYF.

This chain connects TRBV19 to TRBJ2-7; D may be TRBD2 (7 bases). Germline CDR1 reads LNHDA; CDR2 reads SQIVND (reference sequence). There are 15 residues in the CDR3. With 6 bases removed from V and 1 base from J, the gap between germline ends came to 16 bases. Written as DNA, the CDR3 is TGTGCCAGTAGCTCAAGGGAGGGGGGTTCCTACGAGCAGTACTTC. It specifies CASSSREGGSYEQYF.

The chain recombines TRBV11-2 with TRBJ2-1; 9 nucleotides line up with TRBD2. This CDR3 comprises 14 residues. The germline CDR1 and CDR2 sequences are SGHAT and FQNNGV. With 5 bases clipped from V and 6 bases from J, the junction kept 5 bases outside the gene matches. The CDR3 region is CASSPTSGPNEQFF. The CDR3 DNA sequence: TGTGCCAGCAGCCCGACTAGCGGACCCAATGAGCAGTTCTTC.

The genes are TRBV18 and TRBJ2-7; 10 bases are shared with TRBD2. V lost 3 bases, J lost 1 base, and 9 bases stayed unmatched. The CDR3 spans 17 residues. Germline assignment: CDR1 KGHSH and CDR2 LQKENI. The DNA for the CDR3 is TGTGCCAGCTCACCTAGACTAGCGGGTGATCATTCCTACGAGCAGTACTTC. Its translation: CASSPRLAGDHSYEQYF.

Comment on this clonotype: At one of its ends the junction is not consistent with the germline gene, which may arise from a read error. This chain connects TRBV20-1 to TRBJ2-3, with D perhaps being TRBD1 or TRBD2 (5 bases each). Looked up from germline, CDR1 is DFQATT and CDR2 is SNEGSKA (reference sequence). The CDR3 is 14 residues long. The CDR3 nucleotides read TGCAGTACTAGAAAGGGGCCAGCCACAGATACGCAGTATTTT. It translates to CSTRKGPATDTQYF.

The sample holds many counts of this clonotype. V is TRBV7-7 and J is TRBJ2-1; 7 positions agree with TRBD1. Germline lookup yields CDR1 SSHAT and CDR2 FNYEAQ (reference sequence). The CDR3 has 13 amino acids. V was pared by 5 bases and J by 9 bases, with 7 bases of the junction left unmatched. The CDR3 nucleotides are TGTGCCAGCAGCCGTACAGGGGTAGGTGAGCAGTTCTTC. This encodes CASSRTGVGEQFF.

In its sample, this clonotype was seen a few times. This chain joins TRBV30 and TRBJ2-1; 8 bases fit TRBD2. CDR3 length: 15 amino acids. Germline V lookup: CDR1 GTSNPN, CDR2 SVGIG (reference sequence). Losses at the gene ends were 2 bases for V and 3 bases for J; bases not matched to a gene: 6. CDR3 nucleotides: TGTGCCTGGAGTCTTAATAGCGGGAACTACAATGAGCAGTTCTTC. This translates into CAWSLNSGNYNEQFF. Supplemented by reference TRBV30 and TRBJ2-1, the full variable domain reads SQTIHQWPATLVQPVGSPLSLECTVEGTSNPNLYWYRQAAGRGLQLLFYSVGIGQISSEVPQNLSASRPQDRQFILSSKKLLLSDSGFYLCAWSLNSGNYNEQFFGPGTRLTVL.

This clonotype has just a few counts. The chain is built from TRBV7-9 and TRBJ2-5; the match to TRBD1 covers 8 bases. Germline CDR1 is SEHNR and CDR2 is FQNEAQ (reference sequence). The length of the CDR3 is 15 residues. Trimming removed 4 bases from V and 3 bases from J; junction bases left unmatched: 7. The CDR3 bases are TGTGCCAGCAGCTCGGGACAGGAGTACGAAGAGACCCAGTACTTC. This gives the protein CASSSGQEYEETQYF. The full variable domain, completed using reference TRBV7-9 and TRBJ2-5, is DTGVSQNPRHKITKRGQNVTFRCDPISEHNRLYWYRQTLGQGPEFLTYFQNEAQLEKSRLLSDRFSAERPKGSFSTLEIQRTEQGDSAMYLCASSSGQEYEETQYFGPGTRLLVL.